This T cell receptor (beta chain) comes out of a study of blood T cell repertoires in COVID-19. About the study: Researchers got acute and convalescent COVID-19 samples from the United States, Italy and Spain. PBMCs, B-cell-depleted T cells, or T cells were the source of the cDNA or gDNA that made up the material.

The V end lost 2 bases, the J end lost 7 bases, and 9 bases lay between the germline ends. Germline V gene sequence: CDR1 LGHDT, CDR2 YNNKEL (reference sequence). The CDR3 sequence is 14 residues long. Per the original methods: The assay estimated nucleated cells by amplifying reference gene primers. Sequencing used immunoSEQ multiplex PCR; TCRdb keeps in-frame clones, though not all of them. Clone size and the V and J calls come from that table; the DNA yielded D and trimming. The sample lists about 110,000 clones, roughly four fifths occurring once. The sequence derives from a woman in her sixties with acute or convalescent COVID-19. The chain combines TRBV3-1 (or the pseudogene TRBV3-2) with TRBJ1-6, with D possibly matching TRBD1 (6 bases). Material for sequencing was peripheral blood. The CDR3 sequence: CASSQLQGNSPLHF. In nucleotides, the CDR3 is TGTGCCAGCAGCCAACTCCAGGGGAATTCACCCCTCCACTTT.